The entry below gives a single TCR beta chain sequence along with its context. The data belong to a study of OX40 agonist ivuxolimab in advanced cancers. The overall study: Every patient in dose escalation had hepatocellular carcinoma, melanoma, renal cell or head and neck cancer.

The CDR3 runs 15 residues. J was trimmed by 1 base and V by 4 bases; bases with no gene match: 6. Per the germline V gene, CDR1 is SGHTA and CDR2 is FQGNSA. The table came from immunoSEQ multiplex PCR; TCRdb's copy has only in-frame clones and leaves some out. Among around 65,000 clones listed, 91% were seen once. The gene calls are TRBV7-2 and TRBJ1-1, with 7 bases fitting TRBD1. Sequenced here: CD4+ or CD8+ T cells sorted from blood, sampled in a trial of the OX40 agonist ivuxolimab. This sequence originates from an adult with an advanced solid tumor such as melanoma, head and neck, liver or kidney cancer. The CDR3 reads CASSSRPGGNTEAFF. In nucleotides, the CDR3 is TGTGCCAGCAGCTCTCGACCAGGGGGGAACACTGAAGCTTTCTTT.